The T cell receptor (beta chain) described here comes from a study of blood T cell repertoires in COVID-19. Looking at the study overall: Sites across the United States, Italy and Spain contributed samples from acute and convalescent COVID-19. Sources were T cells, B-cell-depleted T cells, or PBMCs; the material itself was cDNA or gDNA.

As processed by the authors: Amplification of reference gene primers was used by the study to estimate nucleated cell counts. Clones were read by immunoSEQ multiplex PCR, and TCRdb kept only the in-frame ones, dropping some. From that table come the V and J calls and clone size; the DNA was used to work out D and trimming. The sample has roughly 130,000 clones; 84% are singletons. Germline CDR1 is LGHDT and CDR2 is YNNKEL (reference sequence). The CDR3 length is 15 residues. Trimming cost V 4 bases and J 4 bases, with 16 bases left between them. This clonotype was sampled from a young woman who had recovered from COVID-19. The rearrangement links TRBV3-1 (or the pseudogene TRBV3-2) to TRBJ1-1; D gene unclear. The source material was peripheral blood. CDR3 loop: CASSLLGGEGTEAFF. CDR3 nucleotide sequence: TGTGCCAGCAGCCTCCTGGGAGGCGAGGGCACTGAAGCTTTCTTT.